These T cell receptor beta chains were read from a single sample in a study of monozygotic twins with inflammatory bowel disease. TCRdb reprocessed the 5' RACE reads; each CDR3 protein has one entry and no DNA is given. The sample holds over 100,000 distinct CDR3 sequences. Material: blood. The source is a human donor with ulcerative colitis or Crohn's disease, or a healthy co-twin of an affected twin (not recorded which). Each CDR3 is given with its conserved first and last residue.

j_gene: TRBJ2-5
v_gene: TRBV7-2
CDR3aa: CASSITPGGIQETQYF

j_gene: TRBJ2-5
v_gene: TRBV7-3
CDR3aa: CASSELAGGPRETQYF

j_gene: TRBJ1-3
v_gene: TRBV6-5
CDR3aa: CANRRLGNTIYF

j_gene: TRBJ2-3
v_gene: TRBV30
CDR3aa: CAWSAAGADTDTQYF

j_gene: TRBJ2-1
v_gene: TRBV5-6
CDR3aa: CASSPGRGTPQYYNEQFF

j_gene: TRBJ2-3
v_gene: TRBV28
CDR3aa: CASSSPPYWTSLLSTDTQYF

j_gene: TRBJ2-3
v_gene: TRBV19
CDR3aa: CASRAQGARTDTQYF

j_gene: TRBJ2-2
v_gene: TRBV20-1
CDR3aa: CSAVSGGANTGELFF

j_gene: TRBJ1-1
v_gene: TRBV3-1
CDR3aa: CASSQGLYGSTEAFF

j_gene: TRBJ2-1
v_gene: TRBV12-3/TRBV12-4
CDR3aa: CASTAAGEQFF

j_gene: TRBJ2-7
v_gene: TRBV20-1
CDR3aa: CSGLAASYEQYF

j_gene: TRBJ2-7
v_gene: TRBV7-9
CDR3aa: CASSLVVGEQYF

j_gene: TRBJ2-5
v_gene: TRBV5-1
CDR3aa: CASSWAGSQETQYF

j_gene: TRBJ1-2
v_gene: TRBV27
CDR3aa: CASSFGTGGGYGYTF

j_gene: TRBJ2-7
v_gene: TRBV7-2
CDR3aa: CASSSGTRNEQYF

j_gene: TRBJ2-1
v_gene: TRBV10-3
CDR3aa: CAISQGQGVSFDNEQFF

j_gene: TRBJ2-5
v_gene: TRBV20-1
CDR3aa: CSASTDQETQYF